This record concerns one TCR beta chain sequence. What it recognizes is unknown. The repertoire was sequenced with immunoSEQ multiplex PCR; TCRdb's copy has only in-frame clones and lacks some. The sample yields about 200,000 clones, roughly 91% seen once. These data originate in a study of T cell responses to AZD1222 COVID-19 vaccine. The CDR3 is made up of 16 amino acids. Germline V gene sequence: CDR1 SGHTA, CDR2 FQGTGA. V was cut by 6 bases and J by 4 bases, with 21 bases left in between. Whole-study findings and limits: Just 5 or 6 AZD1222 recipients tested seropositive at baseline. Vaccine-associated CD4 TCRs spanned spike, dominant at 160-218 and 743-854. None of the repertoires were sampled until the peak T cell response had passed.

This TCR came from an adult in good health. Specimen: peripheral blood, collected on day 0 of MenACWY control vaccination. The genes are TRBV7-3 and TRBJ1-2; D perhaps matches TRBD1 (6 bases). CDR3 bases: TGTGCCAGCAGTCAAGCCTCAGGGGAGGGCCTCTATGGCTACACCTTC. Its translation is CASSQASGEGLYGYTF.